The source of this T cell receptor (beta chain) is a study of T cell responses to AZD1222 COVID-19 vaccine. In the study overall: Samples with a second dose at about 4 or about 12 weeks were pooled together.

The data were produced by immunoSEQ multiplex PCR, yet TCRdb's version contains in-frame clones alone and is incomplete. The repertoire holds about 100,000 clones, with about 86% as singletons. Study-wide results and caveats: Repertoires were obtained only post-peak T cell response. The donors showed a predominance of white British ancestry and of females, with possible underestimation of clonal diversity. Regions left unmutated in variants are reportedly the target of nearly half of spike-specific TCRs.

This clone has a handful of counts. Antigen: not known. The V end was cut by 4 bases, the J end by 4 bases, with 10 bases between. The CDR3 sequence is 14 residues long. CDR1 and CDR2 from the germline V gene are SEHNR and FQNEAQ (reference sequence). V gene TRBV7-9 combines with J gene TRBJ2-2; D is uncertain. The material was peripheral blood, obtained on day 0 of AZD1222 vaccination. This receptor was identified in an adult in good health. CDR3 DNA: TGTGCCAGCAGCTCCAGTAGGAGCACCGGGGAGCTGTTTTTT. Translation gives CASSSSRSTGELFF. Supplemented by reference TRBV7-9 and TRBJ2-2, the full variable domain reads DTGVSQNPRHKITKRGQNVTFRCDPISEHNRLYWYRQTLGQGPEFLTYFQNEAQLEKSRLLSDRFSAERPKGSFSTLEIQRTEQGDSAMYLCASSSSRSTGELFFGEGSRLTVL.